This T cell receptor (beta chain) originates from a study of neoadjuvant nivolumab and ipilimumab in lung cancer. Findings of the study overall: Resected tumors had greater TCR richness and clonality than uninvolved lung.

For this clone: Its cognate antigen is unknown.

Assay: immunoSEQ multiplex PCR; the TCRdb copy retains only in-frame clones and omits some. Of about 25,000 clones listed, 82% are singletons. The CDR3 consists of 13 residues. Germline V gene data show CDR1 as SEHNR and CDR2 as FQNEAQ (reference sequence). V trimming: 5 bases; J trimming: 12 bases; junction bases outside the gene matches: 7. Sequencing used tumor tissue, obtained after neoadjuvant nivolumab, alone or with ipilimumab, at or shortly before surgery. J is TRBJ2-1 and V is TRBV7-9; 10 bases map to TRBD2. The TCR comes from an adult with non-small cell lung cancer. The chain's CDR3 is CASSPPSGSRQFF. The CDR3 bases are TGTGCCAGCAGCCCCCCTAGCGGGAGTAGGCAGTTCTTC.